This T cell receptor beta chain was documented in a study of shared clonotypes between healthy human individuals. Trimming removed 0 bases from V and 6 bases from J; junction bases left unmatched: 10. From germline, CDR1 is GTSNPN and CDR2 SVGIG (reference sequence). This CDR3 has 18 amino acids. TCRdb keeps only in-frame clones here, not all; method: immunoSEQ multiplex PCR. The sample carries roughly 2.5 million clones, about 92% recorded once. The chain couples TRBV30 to TRBJ2-2; 13 bases fit TRBD2. Sequencing was done on a sample of naive CD4+ T cells sorted from blood. As to subset: CD45RA+ positively selected. This receptor was taken from a young man in good health. DNA for the CDR3: TGTGCCTGGAGTGTACTCCGGACTAGCGGGAGCATTTCCGGGGAGCTGTTTTTT. Its translation is CAWSVLRTSGSISGELFF.